One sample yielded the 4 T cell receptor beta chains listed below, sequenced in a study of T cell clones after liver transplantation. Sequenced by immunoSEQ multiplex PCR; TCRdb stores in-frame clones only, minus some. In the table there are around 77,000 clones, around 80% of which are singletons. The specimen was CD4+ T cells from blood, collected 12 months after liver transplant. Source of these receptors: a human patient who received a liver transplant. Part of the T cell pool may stem from the graft donor.

This clone was recorded a few times. The chain couples TRBV7-9 to TRBJ1-3; the D gene is possibly TRBD1 (5 bases). This CDR3 is built from 16 residues. CDR1 is SEHNR, CDR2 FQNEAQ, per germline (reference sequence). V lost 4 bases and J lost 4, with 17 bases in between. This CDR3 is CASSSPTGTGGNTIYF. Written as DNA, the CDR3 is TGTGCCAGCAGCTCGCCGACCGGGACGGGCGGAAACACCATATATTTT.

The table lists this clone with a few counts. CDR3 DNA sequence: TGTGCCAGCTCACCAATGACAAACACTCTACAGAACTATGGCTACACCTTC. As protein: CASSPMTNTLQNYGYTF. V and J are TRBV18 and TRBJ1-2; D unresolved. The CDR3 has 17 residues. Trimming removed 2 bases from V and 2 bases from J, with 18 bases in between. The V gene's germline CDR1 is KGHSH and CDR2 LQKENI.

In DNA, the CDR3 is TGTGCCAGCAGCCCAGGTTCGGACTATGGCTACACCTTC. Its translation is CASSPGSDYGYTF. The chain uses TRBV7-8 and TRBJ1-2; no clear D. The V end was cut by 5 bases, the J end by 3 bases, with 10 bases between. Germline values: CDR1 SGHVS, CDR2 FQNEAQ. There are 13 residues in the CDR3.

A few counts support this clone. The gene calls are TRBV19 and TRBJ1-5; D perhaps matches TRBD1 (5 bases). Germline CDR1 is LNHDA and CDR2 is SQIVND (reference sequence). V lost 9 bases and J lost 1, with 19 bases in between. The CDR3 has 16 residues. The CDR3 spells CASCSGRGRSNQPQHF. The CDR3 region has the DNA TGTGCCAGCTGCTCGGGAAGGGGTCGGAGCAATCAGCCCCAGCATTTT.